The T cell receptor beta chain described here comes from a study of blood T cells in healthy people across ages (dated by TCRdb to between 2015 and 2016). Regarding the study in general: In model experiments, template switching captured about one uniquely barcoded TCR beta cDNA molecule for every two T cells. The donors were split into four age groups: young (average 16 years), middle-aged (more than 35), aged (over 55) and long-lived (about 74). For two donors (one aged 18 to 30 and one aged 80 or older), the study analyzed two additional independent replicas of 1 million unique cDNA reads from the same blood draw. The study measured age-related changes in TCR beta repertoire diversity using deep sequencing normalized with unique cDNA molecular identifiers. To avoid experimental bias, donors of different ages were distributed randomly across sequencing lanes.

The donors were a few dozen Caucasian individuals from Russia, aged about 6 to 100 years, who were systemically healthy. About 10 milliliters of peripheral blood were drawn from each donor into EDTA-treated Vacutainer tubes. Ficoll-Paque density-gradient centrifugation was used to isolate PBMCs, with at least 6.5 million per sample. Trizol reagent was used to extract total RNA from the PBMCs, yielding at least 6 micrograms per sample. The percentages of naive CD45RAhigh/CD27high T cells were determined by flow cytometry on a PBMC aliquot from every donor. This clonotype has more than one count but fewer than ten. It lacks a known antigen. No per-base quality is available; no much larger clone lies one base away. The germline ends are 16 bases apart after V is trimmed by 2 bases and J by 4 bases. The CDR1 and CDR2 encoded by the germline V gene (reference sequence) are LGHDT and YNNKEL. From the cysteine through the phenylalanine, the CDR3 covers 16 amino acids. The read is trimmed to its CDR3 DNA, 48 bases read in frame from base 1.

Receptor amplification or capture employed 5' RACE. The sequencer was an Illumina HiSeq 2500. A second PCR of about 7 to 12 cycles was run with a J-beta primer mix and a sample-barcoded 5' primer. A unique molecular identifier was introduced onto each TCR beta cDNA molecule by a template-switch 5' adaptor carrying 12 random nucleotides. At least 2.5 million CDR3-containing paired-end reads were obtained from each sample. First-strand cDNA synthesis was performed from all RNA using the Mint cDNA synthesis kit, with priming by a TRBC-specific oligonucleotide. All cDNA was treated with uracil-DNA glycosylase and then went through a first 18-cycle PCR with the universal primers M1SS and BC2_uni_R. In the original analysis: Each sample was normalized by randomly selecting 1 million high-quality reads, each carrying a distinct molecular identifier. Instead of being binned into consensus sequences, reads with shared molecular identifiers were discarded. MiTCR, with a Q25 quality threshold and the strictest error-elimination algorithm, was used for CDR3 identification, clonotype clustering and error correction. A nonparametric unseen species model with Euler transformation was used to estimate lower-bound total TCR beta diversity. Using fastp at Q25 and MiXCR, TCRdb reprocessed the public reads and kept productive beta chains. CDR3 protein sequences are deduplicated, and each keeps its most common genes and DNA. TCRdb, rather than the study authors, made the V and J calls. Across this sample there are around 870,000 distinct CDR3 sequences, with more than 25% seen only once. Jointly, the top ten make up 17% of the sample.

The research as a whole found: Estimates of total diversity based on one million sequenced T cells were regarded as lower bounds and as underestimates. As age increased, observed TCR beta diversity per million T cells dropped in a roughly linear way, and a significant reduction was already evident by age 40. Because profiling used bulk unsorted PBMCs, naive and antigen-experienced compartments could not be compared conclusively. The percentage of naive T cells measured by flow cytometry correlated strongly with observed TCR beta diversity. Because donor CMV infection status was unknown, age-related changes in expanded clonotypes were potentially confounded. Compared with the aged group, the long-lived group had more naive CD4+ T cells, fewer expanded clones and increased TCR diversity, suggesting age selection.

What was sequenced was blood. This clonotype was sampled from a woman aged 80 or over in good health. In this chain, TRBV3-1 is recombined with TRBJ2-3; the D segment might be TRBD1 or TRBD2, since each matches 6 bases. The sequenced DNA is TGTGCCAGCAGCCAAACGTCGGCAGGGGAGGCAGATACGCAGTATTTT. It encodes CASSQTSAGEADTQYF.